These 8 T cell receptor beta chains originate from one sample sequenced in a study of blood T cell repertoires in COVID-19. Sequencing was performed with immunoSEQ multiplex PCR; in TCRdb, only in-frame clones are kept and a portion is missing. The sample lists about 82,000 clones, 75% to 90% occurring once. Sequenced input: peripheral blood. The receptors originated from a woman in her thirties or forties with active or convalescent COVID-19.

This rearrangement joins TRBV7-2 to TRBJ2-2; a possible D gene is TRBD1 (5 bases). The CDR3 length is 15 residues. Germline V gene data show CDR1 as SGHTA and CDR2 as FQGNSA. Trimming removed 0 bases from V and 3 bases from J, with 8 bases in between. CDR3 sequence reads: CASSLADSHTGELFF. The CDR3 coding sequence is TGTGCCAGCAGCTTAGCTGACAGTCACACCGGGGAGCTGTTTTTT.

The V call is TRBV15, the J call TRBJ2-3, with TRBD1 identical over 8 bases. The CDR3 is 16 residues long. J lost 2 bases, V lost 3 bases, and 7 bases had no gene match. The V gene's germline CDR1 is LNHNV and CDR2 YYDKDF (reference sequence). The CDR3 protein is CATSSRTGLLTDTQYF. In DNA form, the CDR3 reads TGTGCCACCAGCAGCCGGACAGGGCTACTCACAGATACGCAGTATTTT.

The J gene is TRBJ2-7, the V gene TRBV5-6; possible D gene TRBD2, 5 bases. The CDR3 runs 15 residues. V was trimmed by 1 base and J by 3 bases, leaving 14 bases between them. Looked up from germline, CDR1 is SGHDT and CDR2 is YYEEEE. CDR3 in amino acids: CASSLFGLTNYEQYF. The CDR3 DNA reads TGTGCCAGCAGCTTGTTCGGACTGACCAACTACGAGCAGTACTTC.

The V and J genes are TRBV6-5 and TRBJ2-1, with 8 positions matching TRBD2. Germline V gene data show CDR1 as MNHEY and CDR2 as SVGAGI. The ends lost 0 bases at V and 12 bases at J; junction bases unmatched: 7. This CDR3 is 14 amino acids long. The CDR3 reads CASSYSPPTSGQFF. CDR3 bases: TGTGCCAGCAGTTACTCGCCTCCCACTAGCGGGCAGTTCTTC.

A single count supports this clone. The chain carries TRBV27 and TRBJ2-7, with TRBD2 identical over 7 bases. From germline, CDR1 is MNHEY and CDR2 SMNVEV (reference sequence). The V and J ends lost 3 bases and 2 bases, in that order; junction bases with no gene match: 10. This CDR3 region has 16 residues. The CDR3: CASSFLAGVGPYEQYF. For the CDR3, the DNA is TGTGCCAGCAGTTTTCTGGCGGGAGTGGGGCCCTACGAGCAGTACTTC.

CDR3 DNA: TGTGCCAGCAGCCGGACAGGGGGCAATGACGAGCAGTACTTC. It translates to CASSRTGGNDEQYF. The chain recombines TRBV11-2 with TRBJ2-7; the match to TRBD1 covers 11 bases. The CDR3 is 14 amino acids. V trimming: 5 bases; J trimming: 5 bases; junction bases outside the gene matches: 5. CDR1 is SGHAT, CDR2 FQNNGV, per germline.

This clone was seen once. V usage is TRBV4-2 and J usage is TRBJ2-5, with D possibly TRBD2 on 7 matching bases. This CDR3 has 17 amino acids. The germline V and J ends were trimmed by 4 bases and 5 bases, with 23 bases remaining between them. Germline-derived CDR1 and CDR2 are LGHNA and YNFKEQ. The CDR3 region has the DNA TGTGCCAGCAGCCGGGGAGAAAGGGGGGGCGCGAGCGAGACCCAGTACTTC. Translated, it gives CASSRGERGGASETQYF.

The CDR3 DNA reads TGTGCCAGCAGTTTCGGCGGCGGGAACTACGAGCAGTACTTC. Amino acids: CASSFGGGNYEQYF. The V gene is TRBV28, the J gene TRBJ2-7; D is possibly TRBD2 (6 bases). The CDR3 is 14 residues long. Looked up from germline, CDR1 is MDHEN and CDR2 is SYDVKM. Trimming stripped 3 bases from V and 3 bases from J, with 12 bases between. Complete variable domain (other parts from reference TRBV28 and TRBJ2-7): DVKVTQSSRYLVKRTGEKVFLECVQDMDHENMFWYRQDPGLGLRLIYFSYDVKMKEKGDIPEGYSVSREKKERFSLILESASTNQTSMYLCASSFGGGNYEQYFGPGTRLTVT.